These 8 T cell receptor beta chains originate from one sample sequenced in a study of molecular identifiers for immune sequencing clone quantification. MiXCR was run by TCRdb on the PCR reads, yielding one entry per CDR3 protein. The table includes 35,000 or so distinct CDR3 sequences, about 20% detected once. The sample comprised naive CD8+ T cells from blood, with Jurkat cell RNA spiked in. The sample's subset: FACS-sorted CD8+CD4-CCR7+CD45RA+ naive T cells. The receptors shown here come from a human donor in good health. Some libraries in this study had Jurkat cell RNA spiked in.

This clonotype was counted ten times or more. J is TRBJ2-1 and V is TRBV19, with D maybe TRBD1 (5 bases). The CDR3 sequence is 15 residues long. V gave up 4 bases and J gave up 12 bases, with 22 bases separating them. Germline loops: CDR1 LNHDA, CDR2 SQIVND (reference sequence). The DNA of the CDR3 is TGTGCCAGTAGTACGGCCTGGCAGGGCCCTTCGGGGCAGTTCTTC. Protein: CASSTAWQGPSGQFF.

This clonotype was seen many times. This chain links TRBV27 with TRBJ1-1; D gene unclear. Trimming took 0 bases from V and 4 from J, leaving 3 bases between them. CDR3 length: 12 residues. CDR1 MNHEY and CDR2 SMNVEV come from the germline V gene (reference sequence). CDR3 in DNA: TGTGCCAGCAGTTTATCGGGCACTGAAGCTTTCTTT. Translating it yields CASSLSGTEAFF.

The genes are TRBV27 and TRBJ2-6; TRBD1 agrees at 7 bases. From germline, CDR1 is MNHEY and CDR2 SMNVEV (reference sequence). The V segment lost 2 bases and the J segment 2 bases; nucleotides outside the gene matches: 3. The CDR3 has 16 amino acids. The CDR3 nucleotides read TGTGCCAGCAGTTTAACAGGGGTTGCTGGGGCCAACGTCCTGACTTTC. It codes for CASSLTGVAGANVLTF.

This clonotype was found many times. The V call is TRBV12-3 or TRBV12-4, the J call TRBJ2-3, with a tentative D call TRBD2 (5 bases). V dropped 5 bases and J dropped 1 base, with 13 bases sitting between them. The CDR3 totals 15 residues. In nucleotides, the CDR3 is TGTGCCAGCAGTCAAAGGCAGGAGGGCACAGATACGCAGTATTTT. Its protein is CASSQRQEGTDTQYF.

V gene TRBV29-1 combines with J gene TRBJ2-3, with D hard to call. CDR3 length: 18 residues. Trimming removed 4 bases from V and 4 bases from J, with 27 bases in between. CDR1 SQVTM and CDR2 ANQGSEA come from the germline V gene. CDR3 sequence: CSVVAVGEDKRWADTQYF. The CDR3 nucleotides read TGCAGCGTTGTTGCAGTGGGTGAGGATAAGAGGTGGGCAGATACGCAGTATTTT.

In its sample, this clonotype was seen many times. V is TRBV3-1 and J is TRBJ2-2; D unresolved. Germline loops: CDR1 LGHDT, CDR2 YNNKEL (reference sequence). The CDR3 contains 12 residues. Trimming left V 5 bases short and J 5 bases short, with 6 bases between. CDR3 protein: CASSIGTGELFF. In nucleotides, the CDR3 is TGTGCCAGCAGCATTGGGACCGGGGAGCTGTTTTTT. Combining the CDR3 with reference TRBV3-1 and TRBJ2-2 gives the whole variable domain DTAVSQTPKYLVTQMGNDKSIKCEQNLGHDTMYWYKQDSKKFLKIMFSYNNKELIINETVPNRFSPKSPDKAHLNLHINSLELGDSAVYFCASSIGTGELFFGEGSRLTVL.

This clonotype was detected only once. The chain recombines TRBV7-2 with TRBJ2-3; D uncertain. Trimming stripped 1 base from V and 14 bases from J, with 16 bases between. This CDR3 has 13 residues. CDR1 is SGHTA, CDR2 FQGNSA, per germline. CDR3 region: CASSLVPSDTWYF. CDR3 nucleotides: TGTGCCAGCAGCTTAGTGCCCTCGGATACGTGGTATTTT.

The chain is built from TRBV3-1 and TRBJ2-3, with TRBD2 matching 7 bases. The J segment lost 3 bases and the V segment lost 3 bases, leaving 6 bases of the junction unmatched. This CDR3 is 15 amino acids long. Germline values: CDR1 LGHDT, CDR2 YNNKEL (reference sequence). CDR3 in amino acids: CASSQGGGITDTQYF. For the CDR3, the DNA is TGTGCCAGCAGCCAGGGCGGGGGAATAACAGATACGCAGTATTTT.